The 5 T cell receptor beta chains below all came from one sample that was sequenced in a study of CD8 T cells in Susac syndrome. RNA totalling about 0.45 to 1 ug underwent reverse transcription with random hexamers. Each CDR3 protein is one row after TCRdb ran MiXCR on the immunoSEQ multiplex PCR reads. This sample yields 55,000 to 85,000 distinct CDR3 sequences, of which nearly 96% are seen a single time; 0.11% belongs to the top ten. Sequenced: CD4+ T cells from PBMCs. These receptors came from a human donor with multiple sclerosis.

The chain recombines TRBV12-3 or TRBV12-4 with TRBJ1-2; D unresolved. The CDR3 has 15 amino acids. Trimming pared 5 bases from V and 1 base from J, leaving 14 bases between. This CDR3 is CASSPGAIINYGYTF. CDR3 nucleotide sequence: TGTGCCAGCAGTCCCGGAGCAATCATTAACTATGGCTACACCTTC.

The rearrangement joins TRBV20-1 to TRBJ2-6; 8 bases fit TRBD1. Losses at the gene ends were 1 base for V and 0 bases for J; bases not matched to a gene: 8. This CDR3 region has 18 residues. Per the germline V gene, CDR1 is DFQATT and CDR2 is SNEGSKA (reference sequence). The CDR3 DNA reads TGCAGTGCTAGAGTTAAGGGGGACAGGAGCTCTGGGGCCAACGTCCTGACTTTC. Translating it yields CSARVKGDRSSGANVLTF.

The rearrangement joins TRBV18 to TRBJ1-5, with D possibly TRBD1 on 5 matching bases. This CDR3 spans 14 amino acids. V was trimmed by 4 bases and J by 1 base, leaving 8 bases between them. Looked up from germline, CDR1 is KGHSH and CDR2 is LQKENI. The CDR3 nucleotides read TGTGCCAGCTCACGCCGGGACAGCAATCAGCCCCAGCATTTT. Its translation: CASSRRDSNQPQHF.

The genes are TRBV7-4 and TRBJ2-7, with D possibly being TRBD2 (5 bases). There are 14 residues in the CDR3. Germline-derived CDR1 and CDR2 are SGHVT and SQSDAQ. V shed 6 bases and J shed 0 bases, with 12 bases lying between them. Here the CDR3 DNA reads TGTGCCAGCAGTCCGGGGTCCAGCTCCTACGAGCAGTACTTC. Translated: CASSPGSSSYEQYF.

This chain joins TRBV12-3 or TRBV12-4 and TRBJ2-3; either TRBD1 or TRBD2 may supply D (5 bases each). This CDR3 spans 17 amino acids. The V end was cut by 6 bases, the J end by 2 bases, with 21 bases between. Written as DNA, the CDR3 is TGTGCCAGCAGCCCAGCGCTTGGGGACGGATTCACAGATACGCAGTATTTT. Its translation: CASSPALGDGFTDTQYF.